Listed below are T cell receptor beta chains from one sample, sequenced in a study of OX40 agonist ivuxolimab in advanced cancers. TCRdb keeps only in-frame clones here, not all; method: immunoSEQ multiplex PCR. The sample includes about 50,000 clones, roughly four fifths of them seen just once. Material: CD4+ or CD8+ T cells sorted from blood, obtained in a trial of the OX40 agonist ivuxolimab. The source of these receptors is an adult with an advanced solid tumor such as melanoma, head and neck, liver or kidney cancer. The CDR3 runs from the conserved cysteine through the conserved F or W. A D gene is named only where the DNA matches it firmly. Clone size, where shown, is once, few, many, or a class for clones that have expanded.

CDR3 DNA: TGTGCCAGCAGCTTAGTGGAAGCCTACGAGCAGTACTTC
CDR3 protein: CASSLVEAYEQYF
V gene: TRBV7-9
clone size: NA
D gene: NA
J gene: TRBJ2-7

CDR3 DNA: TGTGCCAGCAGCCAGGATCTACGTCCAGCTAACTATGGCTACACCTTC
CDR3 protein: CASSQDLRPANYGYTF
V gene: TRBV5-6
clone size: NA
D gene: NA
J gene: TRBJ1-2

CDR3 DNA: TGTGCCAGCAGTGTTAGGCGGGAGCCCCTCAATGAGCAGTTCTTC
CDR3 protein: CASSVRREPLNEQFF
V gene: TRBV2
clone size: NA
D gene: TRBD2
J gene: TRBJ2-1

CDR3 DNA: TGTGCCAGTAGTGTACAGGGACCCAGGGATATTGGACACAATGAGCAGTTCTTC
CDR3 protein: CASSVQGPRDIGHNEQFF
V gene: TRBV19
clone size: NA
D gene: NA
J gene: TRBJ2-1

CDR3 DNA: TGTGCCAGCAGCTTGGGATGGGGGCAGAACACTGAAGCTTTCTTT
CDR3 protein: CASSLGWGQNTEAFF
V gene: TRBV4-2
clone size: NA
D gene: NA
J gene: TRBJ1-1

CDR3 DNA: TGCGCCAGCAGCCTAGGTGGGGGCAGGGCCCACGAGCAGTACTTC
CDR3 protein: CASSLGGGRAHEQYF
V gene: TRBV5-1
clone size: NA
D gene: NA
J gene: TRBJ2-7

CDR3 DNA: TGCGCCAGCACTGGGCAGGGTATCTACAATGAGCAGTTCTTC
CDR3 protein: CASTGQGIYNEQFF
V gene: TRBV5-1
clone size: NA
D gene: NA
J gene: TRBJ2-1

CDR3 DNA: TGCGCCAGCAGCTTGCGCGGGACTAGCGGGACTCTCGAGACCCAGTACTTC
CDR3 protein: CASSLRGTSGTLETQYF
V gene: TRBV5-1
clone size: NA
D gene: TRBD2
J gene: TRBJ2-5

CDR3 DNA: TGTGCCAGCAGCCTGGTTTCGGGCACAGATACGCAGTATTTT
CDR3 protein: CASSLVSGTDTQYF
V gene: TRBV28
clone size: NA
D gene: NA
J gene: TRBJ2-3

CDR3 DNA: TGTGCCAGCAGTTACTCGACGGTCAACACTGAAGCTTTCTTT
CDR3 protein: CASSYSTVNTEAFF
V gene: TRBV6-5
clone size: NA
D gene: NA
J gene: TRBJ1-1

CDR3 DNA: TGTGCCAGCAGCTTAGCGGGAGGAGTGGAGGAGCAGTACTTC
CDR3 protein: CASSLAGGVEEQYF
V gene: TRBV7-9
clone size: NA
D gene: NA
J gene: TRBJ2-7

CDR3 DNA: TGCAGCGTTGGGGGGACAGCGAGCAATCAGCCCCAGCATTTT
CDR3 protein: CSVGGTASNQPQHF
V gene: TRBV29-1
clone size: NA
D gene: TRBD1
J gene: TRBJ1-5

CDR3 DNA: TGTGCCAGCGGGCAGGGATCCTACGAGCAGTACTTC
CDR3 protein: CASGQGSYEQYF
V gene: TRBV9
clone size: NA
D gene: NA
J gene: TRBJ2-7

CDR3 DNA: TGTGCCAGCAGCGCCCGACTAGCGGGAGGGCTGGAGTTCTTC
CDR3 protein: CASSARLAGGLEFF
V gene: TRBV5-4
clone size: NA
D gene: TRBD2
J gene: TRBJ2-1

CDR3 DNA: TGTGCCTGGAGTGTACAACTAGCGGGCCCACGGAATGAGCAGTTCTTC
CDR3 protein: CAWSVQLAGPRNEQFF
V gene: TRBV30
clone size: NA
D gene: TRBD2
J gene: TRBJ2-1

CDR3 DNA: TGCGCCAGCAGCCGACTAGAACGAGAGACCCAGTACTTC
CDR3 protein: CASSRLERETQYF
V gene: TRBV4-1
clone size: NA
D gene: NA
J gene: TRBJ2-5

CDR3 DNA: TGTGCCAGCAGCTTACTCGGGCGGGAAACAGATACGCAGTATTTT
CDR3 protein: CASSLLGRETDTQYF
V gene: TRBV7-8
clone size: NA
D gene: NA
J gene: TRBJ2-3

CDR3 DNA: TGTGCCAGCAGCGTAGTACCTAATGAAAAACTGTTTTTT
CDR3 protein: CASSVVPNEKLFF
V gene: TRBV9
clone size: NA
D gene: NA
J gene: TRBJ1-4

CDR3 DNA: TGTGCCAGCAGCCCCATTGGAAATCAGCCCCAGCATTTT
CDR3 protein: CASSPIGNQPQHF
V gene: TRBV6-6
clone size: once
D gene: NA
J gene: TRBJ1-5

CDR3 DNA: TGTGCCAGCAGTTCCCCGGGACCGGGAGGCGCCGGGGAGCTGTTTTTT
CDR3 protein: CASSSPGPGGAGELFF
V gene: TRBV28
clone size: NA
D gene: TRBD2
J gene: TRBJ2-2

CDR3 DNA: TGTGCCAGCAGCAAATGGGGAAACACTGAAGCTTTCTTT
CDR3 protein: CASSKWGNTEAFF
V gene: TRBV7-3
clone size: NA
D gene: NA
J gene: TRBJ1-1

CDR3 DNA: TGTGCCATCAAGGGGAGCCCCTCCACCGGGGAGCTGTTTTTT
CDR3 protein: CAIKGSPSTGELFF
V gene: TRBV28
clone size: NA
D gene: NA
J gene: TRBJ2-2

CDR3 DNA: TGCGCCAGCAGCTTTCGGACTAGCGGAGTCCAAGAGACCCAGTACTTC
CDR3 protein: CASSFRTSGVQETQYF
V gene: TRBV5-1
clone size: NA
D gene: TRBD2
J gene: TRBJ2-5

CDR3 DNA: TGTGCCAGTAGTATAGCGGGGCGGTTGGAGACCCAGTACTTC
CDR3 protein: CASSIAGRLETQYF
V gene: TRBV19
clone size: NA
D gene: NA
J gene: TRBJ2-5

CDR3 DNA: TGTGCCAGTAGTGGAAGGGGGTTCGTCGACACCGGGGAGCTGTTTTTT
CDR3 protein: CASSGRGFVDTGELFF
V gene: TRBV19
clone size: NA
D gene: NA
J gene: TRBJ2-2

CDR3 DNA: TGTGCCAGCAGTAAACCAGGGACGACTAAAAATGAGCAGTTCTTC
CDR3 protein: CASSKPGTTKNEQFF
V gene: TRBV28
clone size: NA
D gene: NA
J gene: TRBJ2-1

CDR3 DNA: TGTGCCAGCAGTACCCCCTCTGGGTACACCGGGGAGCTGTTTTTT
CDR3 protein: CASSTPSGYTGELFF
V gene: TRBV28
clone size: NA
D gene: NA
J gene: TRBJ2-2

CDR3 DNA: TGTGCCAGCAGACGGACAGGGTATGGCTACACCTTC
CDR3 protein: CASRRTGYGYTF
V gene: TRBV27
clone size: NA
D gene: TRBD1
J gene: TRBJ1-2

CDR3 DNA: TGTGCCAGCAGCCAGGGGGGGAGCACAGATACGCAGTATTTT
CDR3 protein: CASSQGGSTDTQYF
V gene: TRBV7-3
clone size: NA
D gene: NA
J gene: TRBJ2-3

CDR3 DNA: TGTGCCAGCAGCCCCGGACAGGGGGCGTTCGGGGAGCTGTTTTTT
CDR3 protein: CASSPGQGAFGELFF
V gene: TRBV7-9
clone size: once
D gene: TRBD1
J gene: TRBJ2-2

CDR3 DNA: TGCGCCAGCAGCTTGGGGGATACAGGCGAGCAGTACTTC
CDR3 protein: CASSLGDTGEQYF
V gene: TRBV5-1
clone size: NA
D gene: NA
J gene: TRBJ2-7

CDR3 DNA: TGTGCCAGCAGCCAAGCCGCCGGGGGAGCCGGGGAGCTGTTTTTT
CDR3 protein: CASSQAAGGAGELFF
V gene: TRBV14
clone size: few
D gene: NA
J gene: TRBJ2-2

CDR3 DNA: TGTGCCAGCAGTTACCGACAGGCTGGAAACACCATATATTTT
CDR3 protein: CASSYRQAGNTIYF
V gene: TRBV6-6
clone size: once
D gene: NA
J gene: TRBJ1-3

CDR3 DNA: TGTGCCAGCAGCCCGAGGGACAGCTACACAGATACGCAGTATTTT
CDR3 protein: CASSPRDSYTDTQYF
V gene: TRBV11-2
clone size: NA
D gene: TRBD1
J gene: TRBJ2-3

CDR3 DNA: TGCGCCAGCAGGAACAGTTGGGGGCGGCGGAAAATTGACTACGAGCAGTACTTC
CDR3 protein: CASRNSWGRRKIDYEQYF
V gene: TRBV10-1
clone size: NA
D gene: NA
J gene: TRBJ2-7

CDR3 DNA: TGTGCCAGCAGCCCTACGGGAGGGCCGTACAATGAGCAGTTCTTC
CDR3 protein: CASSPTGGPYNEQFF
V gene: TRBV11-3
clone size: NA
D gene: TRBD2
J gene: TRBJ2-1

CDR3 DNA: TGTGCCAGCAGTTTACTTTCAGGCACAGATACGCAGTATTTT
CDR3 protein: CASSLLSGTDTQYF
V gene: TRBV27
clone size: NA
D gene: NA
J gene: TRBJ2-3

CDR3 DNA: TGTGCCAGCAGCTTAGAACAAAGCGACTACGAGCAGTACTTC
CDR3 protein: CASSLEQSDYEQYF
V gene: TRBV7-2
clone size: NA
D gene: NA
J gene: TRBJ2-7

CDR3 DNA: TGTGCCAGCAGCCCGGGACTAGCGGGGAGCTCCTACGAGCAGTACTTC
CDR3 protein: CASSPGLAGSSYEQYF
V gene: TRBV5-6
clone size: NA
D gene: TRBD2
J gene: TRBJ2-7

CDR3 DNA: TGTGCCAGCAGTTACTCATTGACAGGGGCCTACGAGCAGTACTTC
CDR3 protein: CASSYSLTGAYEQYF
V gene: TRBV6-5
clone size: few
D gene: TRBD1
J gene: TRBJ2-7

CDR3 DNA: TGTGCCAGCAGCGGGGACGGCCAAGAGACCCAGTACTTC
CDR3 protein: CASSGDGQETQYF
V gene: TRBV2
clone size: once
D gene: NA
J gene: TRBJ2-5

CDR3 DNA: TGTGCCAGCAGCACGGGACCGAGGAACACTGAAGCTTTCTTT
CDR3 protein: CASSTGPRNTEAFF
V gene: TRBV5-6
clone size: NA
D gene: NA
J gene: TRBJ1-1

CDR3 DNA: TGTGCCAGCAGCTTAGGCTTAGGGGCTTACGAGCAGTACTTC
CDR3 protein: CASSLGLGAYEQYF
V gene: TRBV7-2
clone size: NA
D gene: NA
J gene: TRBJ2-7

CDR3 DNA: TGCGCCAGCAGCTTCCTCCCTAGCGGGACTAGTTCAGATACGCAGTATTTT
CDR3 protein: CASSFLPSGTSSDTQYF
V gene: TRBV5-1
clone size: NA
D gene: TRBD2
J gene: TRBJ2-3

CDR3 DNA: TGTGCCAGCAGCCAAGAAGGGTCAAGCGGGACTTACAATGAGCAGTTCTTC
CDR3 protein: CASSQEGSSGTYNEQFF
V gene: TRBV4-2
clone size: NA
D gene: TRBD2
J gene: TRBJ2-1

CDR3 DNA: TGTGCCAGTAGCACCGCCGGGACAGAGCACTACGAGCAGTACTTC
CDR3 protein: CASSTAGTEHYEQYF
V gene: TRBV19
clone size: NA
D gene: TRBD1
J gene: TRBJ2-7

CDR3 DNA: TGTGCCAGCAGCCAACGGACAGGGGGCGACGAGCAGTACTTC
CDR3 protein: CASSQRTGGDEQYF
V gene: TRBV7-2
clone size: once
D gene: TRBD1
J gene: TRBJ2-7

CDR3 DNA: TGTGCCATCTCCGGACAGGGTCAAGAGACCCAGTACTTC
CDR3 protein: CAISGQGQETQYF
V gene: TRBV10-3
clone size: once
D gene: TRBD1
J gene: TRBJ2-5

CDR3 DNA: TGTGCCAGCAGCAGGGACCGGGGGGGTGGCGAGCAGTACTTC
CDR3 protein: CASSRDRGGGEQYF
V gene: TRBV6-6
clone size: NA
D gene: TRBD2
J gene: TRBJ2-7

CDR3 DNA: TGCGCCAGCAGCCAAGTGAGAGGACCGGATACGCAGTATTTT
CDR3 protein: CASSQVRGPDTQYF
V gene: TRBV4-3
clone size: NA
D gene: NA
J gene: TRBJ2-3

CDR3 DNA: TGTGCCAGCAGCCCCCACCCGGACACCCACTACGAGCAGTACTTC
CDR3 protein: CASSPHPDTHYEQYF
V gene: TRBV9
clone size: NA
D gene: NA
J gene: TRBJ2-7